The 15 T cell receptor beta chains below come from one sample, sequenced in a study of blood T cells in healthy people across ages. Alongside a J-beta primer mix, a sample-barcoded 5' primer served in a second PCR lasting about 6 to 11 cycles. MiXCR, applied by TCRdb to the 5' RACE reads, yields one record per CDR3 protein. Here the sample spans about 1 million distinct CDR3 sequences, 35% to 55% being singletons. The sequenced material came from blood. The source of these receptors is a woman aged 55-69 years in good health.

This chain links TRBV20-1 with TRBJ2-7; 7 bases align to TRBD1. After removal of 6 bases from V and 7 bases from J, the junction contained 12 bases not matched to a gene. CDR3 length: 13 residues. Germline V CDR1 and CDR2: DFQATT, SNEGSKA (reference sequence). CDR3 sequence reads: CSAWTGGSDEQYF. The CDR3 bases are TGCAGTGCCTGGACAGGAGGATCGGATGAGCAGTACTTC.

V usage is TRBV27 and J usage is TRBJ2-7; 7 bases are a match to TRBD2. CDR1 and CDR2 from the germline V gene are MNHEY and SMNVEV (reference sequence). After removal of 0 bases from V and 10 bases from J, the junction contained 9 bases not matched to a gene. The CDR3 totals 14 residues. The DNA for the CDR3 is TGTGCCAGCAGTTTATCGTTTCTCCCGGGACTACAGTACTTC. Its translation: CASSLSFLPGLQYF.

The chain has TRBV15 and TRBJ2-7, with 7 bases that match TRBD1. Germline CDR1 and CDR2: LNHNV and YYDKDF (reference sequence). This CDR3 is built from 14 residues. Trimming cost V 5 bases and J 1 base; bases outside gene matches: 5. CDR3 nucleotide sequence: TGTGCCACCAGCCGGGACAGTTATTCCTACGAGCAGTACTTC. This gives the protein CATSRDSYSYEQYF. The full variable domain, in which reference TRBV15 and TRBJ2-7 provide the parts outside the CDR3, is DAMVIQNPRYQVTQFGKPVTLSCSQTLNHNVMYWYQQKSSQAPKLLFHYYDKDFNNEADTPDNFQSRRPNTSFCFLDIRSPGLGDTAMYLCATSRDSYSYEQYFGPGTRLTVT.

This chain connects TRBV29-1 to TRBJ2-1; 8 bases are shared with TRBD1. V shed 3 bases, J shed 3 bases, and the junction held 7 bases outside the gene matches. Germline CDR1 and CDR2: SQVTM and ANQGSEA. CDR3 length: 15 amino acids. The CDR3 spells CSVEGFGQGYNEQFF. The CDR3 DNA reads TGCAGCGTTGAGGGATTTGGACAGGGCTACAATGAGCAGTTCTTC.

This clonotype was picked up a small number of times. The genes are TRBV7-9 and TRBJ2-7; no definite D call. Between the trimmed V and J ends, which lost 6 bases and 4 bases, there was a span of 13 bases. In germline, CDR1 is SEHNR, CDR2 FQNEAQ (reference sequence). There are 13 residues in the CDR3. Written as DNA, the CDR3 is TGTGCCAGCAGTTCCGGTTGGGGTTACGAGCAGTACTTC. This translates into CASSSGWGYEQYF.

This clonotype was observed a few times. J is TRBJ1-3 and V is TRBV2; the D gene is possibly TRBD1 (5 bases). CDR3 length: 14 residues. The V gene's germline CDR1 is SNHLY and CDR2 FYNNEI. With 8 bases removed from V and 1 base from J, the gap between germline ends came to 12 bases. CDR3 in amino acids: CASRGDPSGNTIYF. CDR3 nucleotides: TGTGCCAGCCGAGGGGATCCATCTGGAAACACCATATATTTT.

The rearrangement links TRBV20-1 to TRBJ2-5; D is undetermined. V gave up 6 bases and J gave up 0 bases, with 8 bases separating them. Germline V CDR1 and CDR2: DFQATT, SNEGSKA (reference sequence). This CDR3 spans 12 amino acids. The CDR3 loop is CSAVRDQETQYF. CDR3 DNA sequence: TGCAGTGCCGTACGGGACCAAGAGACCCAGTACTTC.

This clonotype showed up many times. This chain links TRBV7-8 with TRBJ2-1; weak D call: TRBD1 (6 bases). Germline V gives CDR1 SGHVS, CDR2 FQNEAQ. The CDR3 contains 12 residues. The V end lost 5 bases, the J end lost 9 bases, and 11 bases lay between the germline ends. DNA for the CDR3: TGTGCCAGCAGCCAAGGACAGAGTGAGCAGTTCTTC. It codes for CASSQGQSEQFF.

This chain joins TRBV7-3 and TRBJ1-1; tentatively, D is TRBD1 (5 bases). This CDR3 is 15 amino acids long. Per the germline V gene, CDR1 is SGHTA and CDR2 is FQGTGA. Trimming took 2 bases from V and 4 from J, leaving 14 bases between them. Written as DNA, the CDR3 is TGTGCCAGCAGCTTATACTCGGATAGGGGCACTGAAGCTTTCTTT. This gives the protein CASSLYSDRGTEAFF. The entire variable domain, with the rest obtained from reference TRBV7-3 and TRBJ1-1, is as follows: GAGVSQTPSNKVTEKGKYVELRCDPISGHTALYWYRQSLGQGPEFLIYFQGTGAADDSGLPNDRFFAVRPEGSVSTLKIQRTERGDSAVYLCASSLYSDRGTEAFFGQGTRLTVV.

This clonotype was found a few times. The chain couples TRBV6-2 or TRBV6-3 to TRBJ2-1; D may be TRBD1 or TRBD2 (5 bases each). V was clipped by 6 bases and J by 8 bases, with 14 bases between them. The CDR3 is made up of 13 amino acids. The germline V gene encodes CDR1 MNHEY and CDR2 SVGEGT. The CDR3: CASRGPTIYEQFF. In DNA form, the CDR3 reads TGTGCCAGCAGGGGACCTACAATCTATGAGCAGTTCTTC.

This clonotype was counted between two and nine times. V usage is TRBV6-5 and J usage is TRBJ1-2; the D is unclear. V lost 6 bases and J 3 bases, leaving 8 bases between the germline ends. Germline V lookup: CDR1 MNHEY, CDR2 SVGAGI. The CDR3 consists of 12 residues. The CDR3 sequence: CASSRGYYGYTF. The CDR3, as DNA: TGTGCCAGCAGCCGAGGCTACTATGGCTACACCTTC.

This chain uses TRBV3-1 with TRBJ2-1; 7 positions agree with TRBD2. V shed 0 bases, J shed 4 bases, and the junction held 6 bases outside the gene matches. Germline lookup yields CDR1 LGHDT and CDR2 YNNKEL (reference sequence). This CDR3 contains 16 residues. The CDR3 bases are TGTGCCAGCAGCCAAGAAGGCGGGGGACGATACAATGAGCAGTTCTTC. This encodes CASSQEGGGRYNEQFF.

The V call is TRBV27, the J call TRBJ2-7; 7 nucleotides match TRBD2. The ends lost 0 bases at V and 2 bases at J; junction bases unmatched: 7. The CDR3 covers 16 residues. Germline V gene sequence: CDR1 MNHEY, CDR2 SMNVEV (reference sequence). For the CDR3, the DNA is TGTGCCAGCAGTTTATCGAGCGGGGAGATGGCCTACGAGCAGTACTTC. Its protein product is CASSLSSGEMAYEQYF.

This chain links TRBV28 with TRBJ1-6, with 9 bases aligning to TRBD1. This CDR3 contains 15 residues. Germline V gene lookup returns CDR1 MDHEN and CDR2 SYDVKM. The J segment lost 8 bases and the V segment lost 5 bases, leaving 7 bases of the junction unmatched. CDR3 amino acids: CASSDTGTGYSPLHF. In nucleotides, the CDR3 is TGTGCCAGCAGTGATACCGGGACAGGGTATTCACCCCTCCACTTT. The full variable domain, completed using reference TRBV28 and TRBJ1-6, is DVKVTQSSRYLVKRTGEKVFLECVQDMDHENMFWYRQDPGLGLRLIYFSYDVKMKEKGDIPEGYSVSREKKERFSLILESASTNQTSMYLCASSDTGTGYSPLHFGNGTRLTVT.

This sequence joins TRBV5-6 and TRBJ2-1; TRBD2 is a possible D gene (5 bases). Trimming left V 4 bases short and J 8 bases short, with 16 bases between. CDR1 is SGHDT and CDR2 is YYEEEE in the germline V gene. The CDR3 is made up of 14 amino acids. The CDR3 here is CASSTEDGIHEQFF. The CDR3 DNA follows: TGTGCCAGCAGCACCGAGGACGGGATCCATGAGCAGTTCTTC.